This entry is about one T cell receptor beta chain. CDR1 and CDR2 (germline): KGHSH, LQKENI. The length of the CDR3 is 13 residues. Trimming took 5 bases from V and 3 from J, leaving 11 bases between them. The data derive from a study of cytomegalovirus exposure and HLA in healthy donors. This PCR relied on a set of 60 Vbeta primers and 13 Jbeta primers. In the source study's methods: Later, roughly 80 million unique TCR beta chains were counted in an analysis, and roughly 11 million of them were shared. Assay used: immunoSEQ multiplex PCR; TCRdb lists only in-frame clones, some missing. V and J calls plus clone size are reproduced from that table; the DNA served to infer D and trimming. The data hold 150,000 to 200,000 clones, with more than 75% observed a single time.

The sequencing sample was made of PBMCs. The chain has TRBV18 and TRBJ2-7; D unclear. This TCR was sampled from a woman aged 45 to 65 in good health and CMV-seronegative. CDR3 coding DNA: TGTGCCAGCTCATTCGCTTCGGGCTACGAGCAGTACTTC. Its protein is CASSFASGYEQYF.